Below, 18 T cell receptor beta chains from the same sample are listed, as sequenced in a study of beta chain features in type 1 diabetes. Their antigens are not known. Every isolated RNA sample was fully reverse transcribed, so sequencing captured expressed TCRB transcripts. Assay: immunoSEQ multiplex PCR; the TCRdb copy retains only in-frame clones and omits some. The data contain approximately 600,000 clones, roughly an eighth of them singletons. Study-level results: TCRB CDR3 length was moderately but significantly reduced in all four CD4+ subsets of Type 1 diabetes patients.

Sequenced: naive CD4+ T cells from blood. The receptors here all came from a man in his thirties or forties with type 1 diabetes.

The chain links TRBV7-2 to TRBJ2-1; 7 bases are a match to TRBD2. The CDR3 is 16 residues long. J was trimmed by 3 bases and V by 3 bases; bases with no gene match: 8. The germline gives CDR1 SGHTA, CDR2 FQGNSA. In nucleotides, the CDR3 is TGTGCCAGCAGCTTGAGAGCGGGGAGCGACTACAATGAGCAGTTCTTC. Protein: CASSLRAGSDYNEQFF. The full variable domain, rest sourced from reference TRBV7-2 and TRBJ2-1, is GAGVSQSPSNKVTEKGKDVELRCDPISGHTALYWYRQSLGQGLEFLIYFQGNSAPDKSGLPSDRFSAERTGGSVSTLTIQRTQQEDSAVYLCASSLRAGSDYNEQFFGPGTRLTVL.

The V and J genes are TRBV4-2 and TRBJ1-5; D unclear. The CDR3 spans 16 residues. CDR1 is LGHNA and CDR2 is YNFKEQ in the germline V gene. Trimming pared 0 bases from V and 0 bases from J, leaving 9 bases between. The CDR3 nucleotides are TGTGCCAGCAGCCAAGATCGGGATTTTAGCAATCAGCCCCAGCATTTT. Amino acids: CASSQDRDFSNQPQHF.

This clone turned up a few times. The rearrangement links TRBV27 to TRBJ1-2, with 11 bases aligning to TRBD1. This CDR3 comprises 17 residues. Trimming removed 5 bases from V and 1 base from J; junction bases left unmatched: 9. Germline assignment: CDR1 MNHEY and CDR2 SMNVEV (reference sequence). The CDR3 region is CASSPWTGGAYNYGYTF. CDR3 in DNA: TGTGCCAGCAGTCCCTGGACAGGGGGCGCCTATAACTATGGCTACACCTTC.

This clone was counted between two and nine times. V is TRBV28 and J is TRBJ2-5; 8 bases match TRBD1. The junction had 8 bases not matched to a gene; V was cut back by 6 bases and J by 5 bases. CDR1 and CDR2 from the germline V gene are MDHEN and SYDVKM. The CDR3 is 14 amino acids. DNA of the CDR3: TGTGCCAGCAGGACGACAGGGGCTGTCGAGACCCAGTACTTC. Translating gives CASRTTGAVETQYF.

The chain carries TRBV29-1 and TRBJ1-2, with a possible D match to TRBD1 (5 bases). The germline V gene has CDR1 SQVTM and CDR2 ANQGSEA. The length of the CDR3 is 13 residues. With 7 bases removed from V and 3 bases from J, the gap between germline ends came to 15 bases. In DNA, the CDR3 is TGCAGCGCATCTACCGGGACGGACTATGGCTACACCTTC. Encoded protein: CSASTGTDYGYTF.

This clone was counted between two and nine times. The chain carries TRBV28 and TRBJ2-3, with TRBD1 identical over 7 bases. Germline CDR1 reads MDHEN; CDR2 reads SYDVKM. This CDR3 has 14 residues. V dropped 5 bases and J dropped 3; count of bases not matched to a gene: 5. CDR3 coding DNA: TGTGCCAGCAGTGCGCGACAGGGTACAGATACGCAGTATTTT. This translates into CASSARQGTDTQYF.

DNA for the CDR3: TGTGCCAGCAGTTACCGGGACGCTTACGAGCAGTACTTC. It is translated as CASSYRDAYEQYF. V gene TRBV6-5 combines with J gene TRBJ2-7; perhaps D is TRBD1 or TRBD2 (5 bases each). Germline-derived CDR1 and CDR2 are MNHEY and SVGAGI. With 2 bases removed from V and 4 bases from J, the gap between germline ends came to 9 bases. This CDR3 has 13 amino acids.

This clone was counted between two and nine times. J is TRBJ2-1 and V is TRBV18; a possible D gene is TRBD2 (6 bases). Between the trimmed V and J ends, which lost 0 bases and 7 bases, there was a span of 10 bases. Looked up from germline, CDR1 is KGHSH and CDR2 is LQKENI. The CDR3 has 14 residues. CDR3 bases: TGTGCCAGCTCACCACCGGGACTGCCAAATGAGCAGTTCTTC. It is translated as CASSPPGLPNEQFF.

The chain joins TRBV7-9 to TRBJ1-4; 10 positions agree with TRBD1. V lost 6 bases to trimming and J lost 8 bases; unmatched junction nucleotides: 6. The CDR3 runs to 14 residues. CDR1 SEHNR and CDR2 FQNEAQ come from the germline V gene (reference sequence). The DNA for the CDR3 is TGTGCCAGCAGTCCGGGACAGGGGTGGGAAAAACTGTTTTTT. Protein product: CASSPGQGWEKLFF.

The sample holds one count of this clone. The chain employs TRBV5-4 and TRBJ1-2, with D possibly being TRBD1 (5 bases). The germline V gene encodes CDR1 SGHNT and CDR2 YYREEE (reference sequence). Trimming shortened V by 7 bases and J by 1 base, and 17 bases separated the two germline ends. This CDR3 has 15 residues. The DNA for the CDR3 is TGTGCCAGCGGTACTGACAGAGATTTTAACTATGGCTACACCTTC. Translating gives CASGTDRDFNYGYTF.

This clone has just a few counts. The chain carries TRBV27 and TRBJ2-3; 9 bases align to TRBD2. The CDR3 covers 14 residues. Trimming took 6 bases from V and 6 from J; bases not matched to a gene: 7. Germline CDR1 and CDR2: MNHEY and SMNVEV (reference sequence). In DNA, the CDR3 is TGTGCCAGCAGCCTGACTAGCGGTAGGGATACGCAGTATTTT. This sequence encodes CASSLTSGRDTQYF.

This clone showed up just a few times. The rearrangement uses TRBV2 and TRBJ2-2; D possibly uses TRBD1 or TRBD2 (5 bases each). From germline, CDR1 is SNHLY and CDR2 FYNNEI. V lost 7 bases and J 9 bases, leaving 12 bases between the germline ends. The CDR3 spans 12 residues. The CDR3 region is CASTPRDRELFF. The CDR3, as DNA: TGTGCCAGCACACCGAGGGACCGGGAGCTGTTTTTT.

In its sample, this clone was seen a few times. The rearrangement uses TRBV11-2 and TRBJ2-7, with D unresolved. CDR1 and CDR2 (germline): SGHAT, FQNNGV. The CDR3 runs to 15 residues. V was cut by 4 bases and J by 3 bases, with 16 bases left in between. CDR3 amino acids: CASSSTHRPNYEQYF. The CDR3 DNA sequence: TGTGCCAGCAGCTCAACCCATCGTCCAAACTACGAGCAGTACTTC.

This sequence joins TRBV15 and TRBJ1-1, with D maybe TRBD1 (5 bases). The CDR3 covers 13 residues. V shed 0 bases and J shed 7 bases, with 9 bases lying between them. Germline assignment: CDR1 LNHNV and CDR2 YYDKDF (reference sequence). This CDR3 is CATSRDRGIEAFF. The CDR3 DNA reads TGTGCCACCAGCAGAGATCGGGGGATTGAAGCTTTCTTT.

This clone was picked up a small number of times. The chain is built from TRBV9 and TRBJ1-2; TRBD1 is a possible D gene (5 bases). Germline CDR1 SGDLS, CDR2 YYNGEE. The CDR3 has 14 amino acids. Trimming took 0 bases from V and 3 from J, leaving 9 bases between them. The CDR3 DNA reads TGTGCCAGCAGCGTAGGGGGGACTGACTATGGCTACACCTTC. Its translation: CASSVGGTDYGYTF.

This rearrangement joins TRBV14 to TRBJ2-4; 7 bases agree with TRBD1. Germline V lookup: CDR1 SGHDN, CDR2 FVKESK. V shed 1 base and J 3 bases; nucleotides not matched to a gene: 12. This CDR3 spans 18 amino acids. CDR3 nucleotide sequence: TGTGCCAGCAGCCAAGGGACGCCCCGTAGGGACAGCAAAAACATTCAGTACTTC. It encodes CASSQGTPRRDSKNIQYF.

The chain joins TRBV29-1 to TRBJ1-2; tentatively, D is TRBD1 (6 bases). The CDR3 totals 15 residues. The ends were cut back, 5 bases at V and 4 bases at J, with 20 bases in the middle. Germline loops: CDR1 SQVTM, CDR2 ANQGSEA. The CDR3 protein is CSVSGRGAYPYGYTF. In nucleotides, the CDR3 is TGCAGCGTTTCCGGGCGGGGGGCCTACCCCTATGGCTACACCTTC.

This clone was counted between two and nine times. The V and J genes are TRBV29-1 and TRBJ2-1; no definite D call. Trimming shortened V by 4 bases and J by 2 bases, and 12 bases separated the two germline ends. This CDR3 contains 14 residues. The germline V gene has CDR1 SQVTM and CDR2 ANQGSEA. The DNA of the CDR3 is TGCAGCGTTGTTCCGCAGCCCCCCTACAATGAGCAGTTCTTC. Translation: CSVVPQPPYNEQFF.